This TCR beta chain stems from a study of blood T cell repertoires in COVID-19. Original data processing: Quantification of nucleated cells was approximated via reference gene primer amplification. Assay: immunoSEQ multiplex PCR; the TCRdb copy retains only in-frame clones and omits some. V and J calls and clone size are copied from that table; D and trimming were computed from the DNA. The data contain approximately 400,000 clones, approximately 88% of them singletons. V gave up 2 bases and J gave up 5 bases, with 6 bases separating them. In germline, CDR1 is SGHTA, CDR2 FQGTGA. The CDR3 length is 13 residues.

This clonotype was sampled from a man aged 40-49 years with acute or convalescent COVID-19. Sequencing was done on a sample of peripheral blood. The chain joins TRBV7-3 to TRBJ2-2; no clear D. CDR3 region: CASSLSFTGELFF. The CDR3 coding sequence is TGTGCCAGCAGCTTATCCTTTACCGGGGAGCTGTTTTTT.